These T cell receptor beta chains were read from a single sample in a study of cytomegalovirus exposure and HLA in healthy donors. Libraries were prepared by immunoSEQ multiplex PCR; TCRdb keeps only in-frame clonotypes and omits some of them. The sample consists of about 150,000 clones, 65% to 80% of them appearing once. The sequenced material came from PBMCs. These receptors were taken from a woman aged 40 to 50 in good health and CMV-seronegative. CDR3s include the opening cysteine and the closing phenylalanine or tryptophan.

j_call v_call cdr3_aa
TRBJ1-3 TRBV5-1 CASSLAGLNFGNTIYF
TRBJ2-1 TRBV5-1 CASSLASGAGEQFF
TRBJ1-6 TRBV7-9 CASSPRGQSNSPLHF
TRBJ1-2 TRBV6-6 CASSYPQGANYGYTF
TRBJ2-1 TRBV11-2 CASSLGRETSGNNEQFF
TRBJ2-2 TRBV19 CASTLNGLTNTGELFF
TRBJ2-5 TRBV10-1 CASSEVGVYQETQYF
TRBJ2-7 TRBV5-6 CASSLSPAGGGHEQYF
TRBJ1-5 TRBV2 CASAQDTSNQPQHF
TRBJ2-1 TRBV11-2 CASSLGRNNEQFF
TRBJ1-1 TRBV30 CAWQGMNTEAFF
TRBJ1-1 TRBV27 CASSPRDRARAFF
TRBJ2-3 TRBV18 CASHGGVGALTDTQYF
TRBJ2-5 TRBV7-9 CASSRGGRAETQYF
TRBJ2-7 TRBV18 CASSPNIYSGFGRYF
TRBJ2-3 TRBV4-1 CASSLRRDTQYF
TRBJ2-1 TRBV5-1 CASSLAPGTGTGPPEQFF
TRBJ2-2 TRBV6-1 CASSAPGTADTGELFF
TRBJ1-1 TRBV20-1 CSPGGNTEAFF
TRBJ1-4 TRBV28 CASSLVYRELFF
TRBJ2-5 TRBV27 CASSWRGGETQYF
TRBJ1-1 TRBV30 CAWSVREYTEAFF
TRBJ1-4 TRBV10-3 CAIRGQGSGDEKLFF
TRBJ1-5 TRBV7-9 CASSLAGALGQPQHF
TRBJ2-5 TRBV5-6 CASSLPRGRVQETQYF
TRBJ1-3 TRBV5-8 CASSFPGYSGNTIYF
TRBJ2-7 TRBV15 CATSPAGGWYEQYF
TRBJ2-7 TRBV27 CASSSSSTGGPYEQYF
TRBJ1-1 TRBV11-3 CASSLEQGSTEAFF
TRBJ2-5 TRBV7-9 CASSPLQGQETQYF
TRBJ1-2 TRBV30 CAWGQARNYGYTF
TRBJ1-1 TRBV13 CASSPWTVGEAFF
TRBJ2-5 TRBV30 CACTQGSVKTQYF
TRBJ2-6 TRBV6-5 CASSYMGLGANVLTF
TRBJ1-3 TRBV6-5 CASSYAGPGNTIYF